This TCR beta chain is from a study of T cell responses to AZD1222 COVID-19 vaccine. This clone was seen more than once but under ten times. Assay used: immunoSEQ multiplex PCR; TCRdb lists only in-frame clones, some missing. This table holds about 140,000 clones, roughly 91% found once. The CDR3 has 15 amino acids. Deletions cut 5 bases from V and 2 bases from J, with 16 bases between. Germline V gene lookup returns CDR1 SGHAT and CDR2 FQDESV (reference sequence). This material consisted of peripheral blood, taken 28 days after the second AZD1222 dose. The receptor comes from an adult who received the AZD1222 COVID-19 vaccine. The chain links TRBV11-1 to TRBJ2-7; D is ambiguous. The CDR3 region is CASSDSSAETYEQYF. The CDR3 DNA reads as TGTGCCAGCAGCGATTCCTCGGCGGAAACCTACGAGCAGTACTTC.